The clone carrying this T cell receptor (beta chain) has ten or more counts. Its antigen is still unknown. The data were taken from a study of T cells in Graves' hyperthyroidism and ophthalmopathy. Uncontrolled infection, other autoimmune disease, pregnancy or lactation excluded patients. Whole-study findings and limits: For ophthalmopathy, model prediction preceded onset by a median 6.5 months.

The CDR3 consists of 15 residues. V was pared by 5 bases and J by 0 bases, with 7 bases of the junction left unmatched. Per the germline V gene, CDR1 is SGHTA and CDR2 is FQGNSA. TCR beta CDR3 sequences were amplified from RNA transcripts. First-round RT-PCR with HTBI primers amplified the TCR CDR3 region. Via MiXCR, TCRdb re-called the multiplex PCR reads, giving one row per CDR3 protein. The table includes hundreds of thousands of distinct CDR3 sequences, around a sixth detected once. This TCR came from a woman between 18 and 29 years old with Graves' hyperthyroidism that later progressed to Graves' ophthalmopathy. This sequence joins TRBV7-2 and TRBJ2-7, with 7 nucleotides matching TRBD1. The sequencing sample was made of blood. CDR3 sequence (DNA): TGTGCCAGCAGCCCCCCGGACAGGCCCTCCTACGAGCAGTACTTC. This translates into CASSPPDRPSYEQYF.